This T cell receptor beta chain was recovered during a study of PD-1 blockade in classical Hodgkin lymphoma. Time point here: cycle 4 day 1 (C4D1), after 6 weeks of nivolumab. All trial patients relapsed after autologous stem cell transplantation. CD4+ T cells were purified from thawed PBMCs by negative selection. Sequencing was performed with immunoSEQ multiplex PCR; in TCRdb, only in-frame clones are kept and a portion is missing. The sample carries fewer than 35,000 clones, about 86% recorded once. The V gene's germline CDR1 is GTSNPN and CDR2 SVGIG (reference sequence). V was cut by 7 bases and J by 9 bases, with 24 bases left in between. This CDR3 comprises 14 residues.

The chain combines TRBV30 with TRBJ2-5, with D tentatively TRBD1 (5 bases). The receptor was derived from a human donor with classical Hodgkin lymphoma. Sample: CD4+ T cells from blood, taken before the fourth cycle of nivolumab. The CDR3 DNA follows: TGTGCCTTACTTGAAGGGGCAGGCTCTCGGGCCCAGTACTTC. Protein: CALLEGAGSRAQYF. The whole variable domain, filled in from reference TRBV30 and TRBJ2-5, reads SQTIHQWPATLVQPVGSPLSLECTVEGTSNPNLYWYRQAAGRGLQLLFYSVGIGQISSEVPQNLSASRPQDRQFILSSKKLLLSDSGFYLCALLEGAGSRAQYFGPGTRLLVL.